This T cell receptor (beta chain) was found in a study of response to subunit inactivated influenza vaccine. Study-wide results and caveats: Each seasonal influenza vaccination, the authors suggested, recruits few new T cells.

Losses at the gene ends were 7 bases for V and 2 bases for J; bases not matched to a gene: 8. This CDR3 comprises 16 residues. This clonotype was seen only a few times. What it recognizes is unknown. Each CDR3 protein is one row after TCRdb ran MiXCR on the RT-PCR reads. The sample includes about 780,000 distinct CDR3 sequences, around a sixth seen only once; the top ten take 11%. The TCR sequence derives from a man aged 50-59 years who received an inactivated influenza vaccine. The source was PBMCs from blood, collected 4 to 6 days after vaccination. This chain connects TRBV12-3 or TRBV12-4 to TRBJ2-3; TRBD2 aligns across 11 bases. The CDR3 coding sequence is TGTGCCAGCAAGATCGGGACTAGCGGAATCACAGATACGCAGTATTTT. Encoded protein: CASKIGTSGITDTQYF.